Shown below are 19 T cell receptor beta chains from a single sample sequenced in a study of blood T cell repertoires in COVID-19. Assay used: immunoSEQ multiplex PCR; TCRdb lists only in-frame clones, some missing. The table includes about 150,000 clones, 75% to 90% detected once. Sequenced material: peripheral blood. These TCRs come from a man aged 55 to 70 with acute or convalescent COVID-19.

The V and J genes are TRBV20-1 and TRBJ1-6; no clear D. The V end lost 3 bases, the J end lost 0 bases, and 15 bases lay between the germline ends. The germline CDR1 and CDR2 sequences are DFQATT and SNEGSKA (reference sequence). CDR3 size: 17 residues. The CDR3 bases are TGCAGTGCTAGTGGTCGCGGGAGGAGCTCCTATAATTCACCCCTCCACTTT. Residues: CSASGRGRSSYNSPLHF.

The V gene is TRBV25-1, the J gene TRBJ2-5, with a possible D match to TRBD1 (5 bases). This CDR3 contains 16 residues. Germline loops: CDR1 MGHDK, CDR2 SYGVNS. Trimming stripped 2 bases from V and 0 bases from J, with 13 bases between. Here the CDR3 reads CASSEGQGTYQETQYF. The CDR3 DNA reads TGTGCCAGCAGTGAAGGGCAGGGAACGTACCAAGAGACCCAGTACTTC.

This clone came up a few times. CDR3 DNA sequence: TGTGCCAGCAGCCCCCCCGGGACAGAGGTGAACGAGCAGTACTTC. This translates into CASSPPGTEVNEQYF. The rearrangement links TRBV4-2 to TRBJ2-7; 7 nucleotides agree with TRBD1. The CDR3 loop spans 15 amino acids. Germline values: CDR1 LGHNA, CDR2 YNFKEQ. V trimming: 4 bases; J trimming: 5 bases; junction bases outside the gene matches: 11.

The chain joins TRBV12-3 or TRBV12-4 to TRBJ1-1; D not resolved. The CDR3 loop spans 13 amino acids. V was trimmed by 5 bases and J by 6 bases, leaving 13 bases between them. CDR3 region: CASSQAREAEAFF. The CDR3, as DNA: TGTGCCAGCAGTCAGGCAAGGGAGGCTGAAGCTTTCTTT.

The CDR3 reads CASSFRGVAGGYNEQFF. The CDR3 DNA is TGTGCCAGCAGTTTTCGGGGTGTGGCGGGAGGCTACAATGAGCAGTTCTTC. The chain joins TRBV27 to TRBJ2-1, with TRBD2 matching over 8 bases. CDR1 is MNHEY, CDR2 SMNVEV, per germline (reference sequence). The CDR3 runs to 17 residues. V shed 3 bases and J 3 bases; nucleotides not matched to a gene: 10.

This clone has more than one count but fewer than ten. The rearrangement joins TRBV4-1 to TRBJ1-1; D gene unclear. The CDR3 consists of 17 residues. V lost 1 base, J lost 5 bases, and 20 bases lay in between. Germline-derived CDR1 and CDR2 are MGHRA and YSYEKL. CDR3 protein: CASSQGRLRSNGTEAFF. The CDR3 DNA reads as TGCGCCAGCAGCCAAGGGAGGTTGAGATCTAATGGGACTGAAGCTTTCTTT.

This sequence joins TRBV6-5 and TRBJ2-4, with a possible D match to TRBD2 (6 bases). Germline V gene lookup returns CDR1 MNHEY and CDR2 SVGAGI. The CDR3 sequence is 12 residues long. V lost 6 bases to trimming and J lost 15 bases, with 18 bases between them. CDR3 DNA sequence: TGTGCCAGCAGGAACCTCGGACTACCCGCGTACTTC. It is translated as CASRNLGLPAYF.

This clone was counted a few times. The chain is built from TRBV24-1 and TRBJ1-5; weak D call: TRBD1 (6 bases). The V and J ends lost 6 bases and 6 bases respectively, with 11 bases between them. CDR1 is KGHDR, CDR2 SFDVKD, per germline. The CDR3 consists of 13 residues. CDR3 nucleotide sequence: TGTGCCACCAGTCAGTGGGGGCTTCAGCCCCAGCATTTT. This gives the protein CATSQWGLQPQHF.

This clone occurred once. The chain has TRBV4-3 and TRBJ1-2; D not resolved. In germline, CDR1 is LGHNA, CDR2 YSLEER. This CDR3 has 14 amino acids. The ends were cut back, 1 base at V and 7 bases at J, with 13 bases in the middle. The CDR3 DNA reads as TGCGCCAGCAGCCAAGTGAACGGGGAGGGTGGCTACACCTTC. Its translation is CASSQVNGEGGYTF.

CDR3 region: CASSRLPGQYEQYF. CDR3 sequence (DNA): TGCGCCAGCAGCCGGCTCCCGGGACAGTACGAGCAGTACTTC. This chain uses TRBV4-3 with TRBJ2-7; TRBD1 agrees at 7 bases. Germline lookup yields CDR1 LGHNA and CDR2 YSLEER. With 4 bases clipped from V and 4 bases from J, the junction kept 7 bases outside the gene matches. This CDR3 has 14 residues.

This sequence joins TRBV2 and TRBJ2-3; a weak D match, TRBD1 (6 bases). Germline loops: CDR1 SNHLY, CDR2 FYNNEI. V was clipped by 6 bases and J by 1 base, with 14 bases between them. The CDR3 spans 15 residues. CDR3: CASRDSGAGTDTQYF. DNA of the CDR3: TGTGCCAGCAGGGACAGTGGGGCTGGCACAGATACGCAGTATTTT.

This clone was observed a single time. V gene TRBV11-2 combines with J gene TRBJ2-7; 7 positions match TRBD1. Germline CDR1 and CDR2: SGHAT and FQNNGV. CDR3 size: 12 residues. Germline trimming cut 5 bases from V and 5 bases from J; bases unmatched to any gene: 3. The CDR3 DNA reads TGTGCCAGCAGCAAAGACAGGGACGAGCAGTACTTC. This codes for CASSKDRDEQYF.

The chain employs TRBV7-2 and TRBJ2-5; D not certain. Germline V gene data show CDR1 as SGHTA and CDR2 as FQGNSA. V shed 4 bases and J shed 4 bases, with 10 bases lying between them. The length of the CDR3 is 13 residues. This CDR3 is CASSSSSVETQYF. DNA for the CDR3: TGTGCCAGCAGCTCATCCTCAGTAGAGACCCAGTACTTC.

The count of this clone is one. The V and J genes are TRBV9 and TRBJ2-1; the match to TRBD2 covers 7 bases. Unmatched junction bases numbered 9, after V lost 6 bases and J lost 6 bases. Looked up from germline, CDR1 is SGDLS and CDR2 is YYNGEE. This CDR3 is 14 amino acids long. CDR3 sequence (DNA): TGTGCCAGCACCCCGGCACTAGCGCCCAATGAGCAGTTCTTC. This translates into CASTPALAPNEQFF.

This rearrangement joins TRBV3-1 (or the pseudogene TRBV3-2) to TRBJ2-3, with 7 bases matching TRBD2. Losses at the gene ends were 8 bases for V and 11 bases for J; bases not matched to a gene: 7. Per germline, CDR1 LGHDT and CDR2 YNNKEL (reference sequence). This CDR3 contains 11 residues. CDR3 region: CASRASGEQYF. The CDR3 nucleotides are TGTGCCAGCCGGGCCAGCGGGGAGCAGTATTTT.

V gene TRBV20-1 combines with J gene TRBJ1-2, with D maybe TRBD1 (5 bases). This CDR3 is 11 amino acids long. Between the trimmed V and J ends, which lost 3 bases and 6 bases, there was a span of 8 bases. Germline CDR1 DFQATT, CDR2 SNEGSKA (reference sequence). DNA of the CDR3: TGCAGTGCTAGTGTAGGGGATGGCTACACCTTC. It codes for CSASVGDGYTF.

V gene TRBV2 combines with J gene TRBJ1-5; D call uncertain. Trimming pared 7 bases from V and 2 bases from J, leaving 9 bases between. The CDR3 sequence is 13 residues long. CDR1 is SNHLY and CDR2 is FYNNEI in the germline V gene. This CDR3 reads CASTTYGNQPQHF. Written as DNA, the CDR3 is TGTGCCAGCACGACTTATGGCAATCAGCCCCAGCATTTT.

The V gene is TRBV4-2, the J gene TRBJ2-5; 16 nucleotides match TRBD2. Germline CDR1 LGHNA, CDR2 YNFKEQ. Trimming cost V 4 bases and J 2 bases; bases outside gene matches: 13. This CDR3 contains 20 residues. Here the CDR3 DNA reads TGTGCCAGCAGCCTTGCTGGGACTAGCGGGGGGGCCGCGTGGCAAGAGACCCAGTACTTC. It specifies CASSLAGTSGGAAWQETQYF.

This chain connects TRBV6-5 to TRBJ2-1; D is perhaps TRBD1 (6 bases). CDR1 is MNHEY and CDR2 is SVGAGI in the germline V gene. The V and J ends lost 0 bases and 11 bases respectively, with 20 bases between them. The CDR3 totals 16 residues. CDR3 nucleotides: TGTGCCAGCAGTTACTCGACTGGCTACAGGGATGTGAAGCAGTTCTTC. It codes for CASSYSTGYRDVKQFF.